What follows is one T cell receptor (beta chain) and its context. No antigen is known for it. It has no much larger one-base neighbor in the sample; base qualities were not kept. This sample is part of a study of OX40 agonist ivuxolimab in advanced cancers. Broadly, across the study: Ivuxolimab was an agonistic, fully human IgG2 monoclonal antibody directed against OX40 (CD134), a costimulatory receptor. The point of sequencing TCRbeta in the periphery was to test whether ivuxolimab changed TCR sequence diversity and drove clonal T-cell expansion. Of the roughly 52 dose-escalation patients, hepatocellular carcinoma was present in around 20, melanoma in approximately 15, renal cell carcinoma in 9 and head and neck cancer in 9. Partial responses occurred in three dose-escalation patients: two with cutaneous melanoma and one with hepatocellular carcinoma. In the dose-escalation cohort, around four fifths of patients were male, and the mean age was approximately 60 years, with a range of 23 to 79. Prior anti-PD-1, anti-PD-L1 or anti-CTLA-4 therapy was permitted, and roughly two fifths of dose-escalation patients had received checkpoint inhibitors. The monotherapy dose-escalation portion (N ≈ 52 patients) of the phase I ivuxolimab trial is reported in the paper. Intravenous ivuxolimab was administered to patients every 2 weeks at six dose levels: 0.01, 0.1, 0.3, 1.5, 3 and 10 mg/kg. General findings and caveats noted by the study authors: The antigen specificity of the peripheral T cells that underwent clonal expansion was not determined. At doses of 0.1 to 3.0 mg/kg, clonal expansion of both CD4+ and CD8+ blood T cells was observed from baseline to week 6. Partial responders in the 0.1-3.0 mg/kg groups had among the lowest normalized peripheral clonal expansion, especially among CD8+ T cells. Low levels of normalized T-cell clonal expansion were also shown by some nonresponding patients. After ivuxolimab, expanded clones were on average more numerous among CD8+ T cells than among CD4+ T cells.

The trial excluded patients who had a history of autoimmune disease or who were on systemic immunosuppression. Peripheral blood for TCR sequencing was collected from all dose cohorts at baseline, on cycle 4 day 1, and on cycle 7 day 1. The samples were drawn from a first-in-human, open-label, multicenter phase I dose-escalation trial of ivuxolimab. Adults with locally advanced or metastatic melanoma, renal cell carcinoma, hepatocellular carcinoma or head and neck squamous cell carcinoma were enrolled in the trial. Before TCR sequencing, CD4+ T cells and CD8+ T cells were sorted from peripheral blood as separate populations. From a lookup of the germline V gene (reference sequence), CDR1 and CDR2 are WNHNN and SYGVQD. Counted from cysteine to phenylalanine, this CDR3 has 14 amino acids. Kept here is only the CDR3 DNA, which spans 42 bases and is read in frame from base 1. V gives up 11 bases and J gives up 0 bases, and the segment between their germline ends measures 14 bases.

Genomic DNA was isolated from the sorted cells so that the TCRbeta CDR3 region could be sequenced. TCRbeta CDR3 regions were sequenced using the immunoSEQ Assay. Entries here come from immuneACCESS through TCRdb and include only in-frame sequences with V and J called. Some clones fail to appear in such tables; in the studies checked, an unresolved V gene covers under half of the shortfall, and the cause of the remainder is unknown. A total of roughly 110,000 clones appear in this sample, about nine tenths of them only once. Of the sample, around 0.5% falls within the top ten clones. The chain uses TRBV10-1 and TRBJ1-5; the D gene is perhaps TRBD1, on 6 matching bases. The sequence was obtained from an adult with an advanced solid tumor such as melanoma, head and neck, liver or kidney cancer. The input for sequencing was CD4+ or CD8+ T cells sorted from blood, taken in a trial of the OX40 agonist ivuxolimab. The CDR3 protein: CAPEGGYSNQPQHF. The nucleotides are TGCGCCCCAGAAGGGGGTTATAGCAATCAGCCCCAGCATTTT.